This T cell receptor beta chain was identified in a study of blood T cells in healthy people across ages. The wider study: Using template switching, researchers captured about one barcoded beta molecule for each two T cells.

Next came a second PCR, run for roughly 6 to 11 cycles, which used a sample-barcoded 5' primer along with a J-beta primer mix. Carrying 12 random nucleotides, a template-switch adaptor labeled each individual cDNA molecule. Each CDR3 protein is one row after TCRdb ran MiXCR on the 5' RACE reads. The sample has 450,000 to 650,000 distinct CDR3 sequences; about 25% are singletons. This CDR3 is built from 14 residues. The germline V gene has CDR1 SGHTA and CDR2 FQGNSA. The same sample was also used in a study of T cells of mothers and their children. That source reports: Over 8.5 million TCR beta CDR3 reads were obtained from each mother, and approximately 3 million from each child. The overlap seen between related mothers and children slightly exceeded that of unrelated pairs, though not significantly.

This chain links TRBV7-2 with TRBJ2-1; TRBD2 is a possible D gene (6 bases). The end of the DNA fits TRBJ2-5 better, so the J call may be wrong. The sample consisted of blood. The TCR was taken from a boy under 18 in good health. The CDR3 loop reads CASSPGTPRETQYF. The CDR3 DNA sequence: TGTGCCAGCAGCCCAGGGACTCCTCGGGAGACCCAGTACTTC.